These 21 T cell receptor beta chains were sequenced from one sample in a study of T cell responses to AZD1222 COVID-19 vaccine. TCRdb's table, derived via immunoSEQ multiplex PCR, lists solely in-frame clones and lacks some. The data contain about 160,000 clones, 91% of them singletons. This material consisted of peripheral blood, taken on day 0 of AZD1222 vaccination. The receptors originated from an adult in good health.

The rearrangement joins TRBV21-1 to TRBJ2-7; the DNA was not compared with TRBD2, the D call given in the table. TRBV21-1 is assigned pseudogene status. The CDR3 length is 17 residues. This chain's CDR3 is CASTGLAILSKDYEQYF. The CDR3 nucleotides read TGTGCCAGCACCGGACTAGCGATTCTCTCTAAGGACTACGAGCAGTACTTC.

V usage is TRBV5-1 and J usage is TRBJ1-5, with 9 bases that match TRBD1. The V segment lost 4 bases and the J segment 7 bases; nucleotides outside the gene matches: 6. CDR3 length: 14 residues. Germline V gives CDR1 SGHRS, CDR2 YFSETQ. CDR3 amino acids: CASSPGQGSQPQHF. The CDR3, as DNA: TGCGCCAGCAGCCCAGGACAGGGGAGCCAGCCCCAGCATTTT.

CDR3 bases: TGTGCCAGCAGCCCACAAAGACGAAAGACAGGAACTCCCATCTATGGCTACACCTTC. It yields the protein CASSPQRRKTGTPIYGYTF. The chain has TRBV11-3 and TRBJ1-2, with a tentative D call TRBD1 (6 bases). This CDR3 has 19 residues. The V gene's germline CDR1 is SGHNT and CDR2 YENEEA. V was trimmed by 5 bases and J by 4 bases, leaving 29 bases between them.

This chain uses TRBV28 with TRBJ1-6; a possible D gene is TRBD1 (6 bases). CDR3 length: 15 residues. Deletions cut 8 bases from V and 0 bases from J, with 11 bases between. The germline V gene has CDR1 MDHEN and CDR2 SYDVKM. The CDR3 spells CASLQGSSYNSPLHF. The CDR3 DNA reads TGTGCCAGCTTACAGGGTAGCTCCTATAATTCACCCCTCCACTTT.

The chain joins TRBV4-2 to TRBJ2-2; D is perhaps TRBD2 (5 bases). This CDR3 is built from 15 residues. V was pared by 7 bases and J by 6 bases, with 18 bases between. In germline, CDR1 is LGHNA, CDR2 YNFKEQ. The CDR3 spells CASTNRPDSAGELFF. CDR3 DNA: TGTGCCAGCACGAATCGACCGGATAGCGCCGGGGAGCTGTTTTTT.

The rearrangement uses TRBV28 and TRBJ1-6; D remains ambiguous. The V gene lost 7 bases and the J gene lost 7 bases, with 5 bases spanning the gap. CDR3 length: 11 residues. Germline assignment: CDR1 MDHEN and CDR2 SYDVKM. CDR3 protein: CASTLNSPLHF. DNA of the CDR3: TGTGCCAGCACCCTGAATTCACCCCTCCACTTT.

The chain has TRBV9 and TRBJ1-3, with D possibly being TRBD1 (5 bases). From germline, CDR1 is SGDLS and CDR2 YYNGEE. The CDR3 spans 16 residues. Trimming pared 4 bases from V and 2 bases from J, leaving 16 bases between. This CDR3 reads CASSTDLRGTGNTIYF. CDR3 in DNA: TGTGCCAGCAGCACCGACCTTCGGGGGACTGGAAACACCATATATTTT.

The chain carries TRBV7-9 and TRBJ1-3; D perhaps matches TRBD1 (5 bases). This CDR3 has 15 residues. The V and J ends lost 10 bases and 2 bases respectively, with 18 bases between them. CDR1 is SEHNR, CDR2 FQNEAQ, per germline (reference sequence). CDR3 DNA sequence: TGTGCCATTGCGTATATAGCAGGGCCTGGAAACACCATATATTTT. The encoded protein is CAIAYIAGPGNTIYF.

The chain carries TRBV5-1 and TRBJ2-1, with D perhaps matching TRBD2 (6 bases). CDR3 length: 16 residues. V lost 4 bases and J lost 6, with 20 bases in between. Germline CDR1 reads SGHRS; CDR2 reads YFSETQ. CDR3 region: CASSRKGTAEGNEQFF. The DNA for the CDR3 is TGCGCCAGCAGCCGCAAAGGGACTGCCGAGGGCAATGAGCAGTTCTTC.

J is TRBJ2-5 and V is TRBV6-2 or TRBV6-3; D possibly matches TRBD1 or TRBD2 (5 bases each). Trimming took off 2 bases at V and 5 bases at J, with 15 bases between the two ends. The CDR3 consists of 15 residues. Germline lookup yields CDR1 MNHEY and CDR2 SVGEGT. The CDR3 spells CASSYIPQGAETQYF. Written as DNA, the CDR3 is TGTGCCAGCAGTTACATCCCGCAGGGAGCGGAGACCCAGTACTTC.

The genes are TRBV6-1 and TRBJ1-5; 7 nucleotides line up with TRBD1. This CDR3 contains 15 residues. The germline gives CDR1 MNHNS, CDR2 SASEGT. The V segment lost 2 bases and the J segment 1 base; nucleotides outside the gene matches: 2. Written as DNA, the CDR3 is TGTGCCAGCAGTGAAACAGGGGCAAGCAATCAGCCCCAGCATTTT. Translated: CASSETGASNQPQHF.

This chain connects TRBV28 to TRBJ1-2; 8 positions match TRBD1. The germline V gene encodes CDR1 MDHEN and CDR2 SYDVKM. With V trimmed by 6 bases and J by 4 bases, 4 bases remained unmatched. The CDR3 sequence is 13 residues long. The CDR3 sequence: CASRGGTGYGYTF. DNA of the CDR3: TGTGCCAGCAGGGGCGGGACAGGCTATGGCTACACCTTC.

In its sample, this clone was seen once. CDR3 sequence: CASRALNYGYTF. The CDR3 nucleotides are TGTGCCAGCAGGGCCCTTAACTATGGCTACACCTTC. This chain connects TRBV6-5 to TRBJ1-2; no clear D gene. Germline lookup yields CDR1 MNHEY and CDR2 SVGAGI. With 6 bases removed from V and 1 base from J, the gap between germline ends came to 6 bases. This CDR3 contains 12 residues.

The J gene is TRBJ2-1, the V gene TRBV29-1; TRBD1 is a possible D gene (6 bases). The CDR3 sequence is 16 residues long. Trimming left V 1 base short and J 3 bases short, with 16 bases between. Per germline, CDR1 SQVTM and CDR2 ANQGSEA. The CDR3 bases are TGCAGCGTTGAAGGTCAAACAGGGAATTACTACAATGAGCAGTTCTTC. This sequence encodes CSVEGQTGNYYNEQFF.

The chain couples TRBV30 to TRBJ1-1, with no clear D. Looked up from germline, CDR1 is GTSNPN and CDR2 is SVGIG (reference sequence). The CDR3 has 13 amino acids. Trimming removed 1 base from V and 0 bases from J, with 6 bases in between. The DNA for the CDR3 is TGTGCCTGGAGTGCGGACGTGAACACTGAAGCTTTCTTT. Translation gives CAWSADVNTEAFF.

The chain recombines TRBV28 with TRBJ1-2; 7 bases match TRBD1. Germline V gives CDR1 MDHEN, CDR2 SYDVKM. Trimming took 2 bases from V and 4 from J; bases not matched to a gene: 4. The CDR3 sequence is 14 residues long. The CDR3 protein is CASSLTSGGYGYTF. For the CDR3, the DNA is TGTGCCAGCAGTTTAACCTCAGGGGGCTATGGCTACACCTTC.

The table lists this clone with a few counts. This same CDR3 is encoded by further DNA sequences in the sample. This chain connects TRBV7-2 to TRBJ1-5, with D tentatively TRBD1 (6 bases). The germline V gene encodes CDR1 SGHTA and CDR2 FQGNSA. V lost 1 base and J 2 bases, leaving 9 bases between the germline ends. The CDR3 covers 15 residues. The CDR3 nucleotides are TGTGCCAGCAGCTTAGGGGGGCAGGGCAATCAGCCCCAGCATTTT. It is translated as CASSLGGQGNQPQHF.

This clone was seen a few times. The chain couples TRBV6-2 or TRBV6-3 to TRBJ2-5; D unresolved. The germline V and J ends were trimmed by 4 bases and 5 bases, with 11 bases remaining between them. This CDR3 has 13 residues. Germline CDR1 and CDR2: MNHEY and SVGEGT. The CDR3 sequence is CASSLLKAETQYF. In DNA, the CDR3 is TGTGCCAGCAGTTTACTTAAGGCGGAGACCCAGTACTTC.

Here the CDR3 reads CAISKGGNEDTQYF. Here the CDR3 DNA reads TGTGCCATCAGTAAAGGGGGAAATGAAGATACGCAGTATTTT. The rearrangement links TRBV10-3 to TRBJ2-3, with D possibly being TRBD1 (6 bases). Trimming removed 5 bases at V and 5 bases at J, with 14 bases between. Germline V lookup: CDR1 ENHRY, CDR2 SYGVKD. The length of the CDR3 is 14 residues.

CDR3 nucleotide sequence: TGTGCCAGCAGCTCTAGCGGGGGGGGTTACAATGAGCAGTTCTTC. Amino acid sequence: CASSSSGGGYNEQFF. V is TRBV7-2 and J is TRBJ2-1; 12 nucleotides align to TRBD2. The junction had 2 bases not matched to a gene; V was cut back by 4 bases and J by 4 bases. CDR1 is SGHTA, CDR2 FQGNSA, per germline. This CDR3 is built from 15 residues.

The V call is TRBV27, the J call TRBJ2-7; tentative D call: TRBD2 (5 bases). Germline lookup yields CDR1 MNHEY and CDR2 SMNVEV (reference sequence). The CDR3 has 14 amino acids. V was cut by 3 bases and J by 3 bases, with 12 bases left in between. CDR3 in amino acids: CASSLAGSGYEQYF. CDR3 bases: TGTGCCAGCAGTTTGGCGGGTTCCGGCTACGAGCAGTACTTC.